This T cell receptor (beta chain) stems from a study of blood T cell repertoires in COVID-19. Exposed participants came across a COVID-19 case within 2 weeks before study entry. J was trimmed by 7 bases and V by 4 bases; bases with no gene match: 19. The CDR3 consists of 18 residues. Germline CDR1 and CDR2: SGHNT and YYREEE (reference sequence). In the source study's methods: Nucleated cell number was recorded as an estimate derived from reference gene primer amplification. TCRdb's table, derived via immunoSEQ multiplex PCR, lists solely in-frame clones and lacks some. That table furnishes V, J and clone size, whereas the DNA furnished D and trimming. Of 350,000 to 500,000 clones in the sample, around nine tenths are singletons; the top ten hold approximately 1.5%.

The receptor was derived from a woman aged 18-29 years who had been exposed to COVID-19. The sequenced material came from PBMCs or T cells enriched from blood (not recorded which). This sequence joins TRBV5-4 and TRBJ2-2; 7 bases map to TRBD2. CDR3 residues: CASSTSGDGREPIGELFF. The CDR3 DNA follows: TGTGCCAGCAGCACCTCGGGGGATGGGCGGGAGCCGATCGGGGAGCTGTTTTTT. The complete variable domain, with remaining parts taken from reference TRBV5-4 and TRBJ2-2, reads ETGVTQSPTHLIKTRGQQVTLRCSSQSGHNTVSWYQQALGQGPQFIFQYYREEENGRGNFPPRFSGLQFPNYSSELNVNALELDDSALYLCASSTSGDGREPIGELFFGEGSRLTVL.